The 10 T cell receptor beta chains below all came from one sample that was sequenced in a study of immune evolution from preneoplasia to lung adenocarcinoma. Produced via immunoSEQ multiplex PCR; TCRdb's table is partial and in-frame only. The sample shows thousands of clones, around 85% of them seen only once. The sequencing sample was made of FFPE minimally invasive lung adenocarcinoma tissue. The source is a person aged 70 to 85 with lung adenocarcinoma.

The CDR3 protein is CASSPGSTYGYTF. CDR3 DNA: TGTGCCAGCAGCCCGGGGTCGACCTATGGCTACACCTTC. The rearrangement links TRBV14 to TRBJ1-2; D unresolved. The V gene lost 4 bases and the J gene lost 4 bases, with 10 bases spanning the gap. Germline V gene sequence: CDR1 SGHDN, CDR2 FVKESK. The CDR3 spans 13 residues.

The V gene is TRBV9, the J gene TRBJ2-3; the D gene is possibly TRBD2 (5 bases). CDR1 SGDLS and CDR2 YYNGEE come from the germline V gene. This CDR3 region has 14 residues. V lost 4 bases to trimming and J lost 2 bases, with 11 bases between them. The CDR3 DNA reads as TGTGCCAGCAGCTCGCTAGCCCTCACAGATACGCAGTATTTT. Protein: CASSSLALTDTQYF.

The chain's CDR3 is CASSSSGGAQETQYF. Written as DNA, the CDR3 is TGTGCCAGCAGCTCTAGCGGGGGGGCCCAAGAGACCCAGTACTTC. The genes are TRBV11-1 and TRBJ2-5, with TRBD2 matching over 12 bases. Trimming cost V 4 bases and J 1 base; bases outside gene matches: 1. The germline V gene encodes CDR1 SGHAT and CDR2 FQDESV (reference sequence). The CDR3 is 15 amino acids.

The chain is built from TRBV4-1 and TRBJ1-1; 8 positions agree with TRBD1. This CDR3 region has 14 residues. CDR1 is MGHRA, CDR2 YSYEKL, per germline. V lost 4 bases to trimming and J lost 0 bases; unmatched junction nucleotides: 1. The CDR3 region has the DNA TGCGCCAGCAGCCCCAGGGGGCTGAACACTGAAGCTTTCTTT. This gives the protein CASSPRGLNTEAFF.

This chain joins TRBV4-2 and TRBJ1-1, with a possible D match to TRBD1 (5 bases). CDR3 size: 15 residues. V shed 2 bases and J shed 2 bases, with 12 bases lying between them. CDR1 is LGHNA, CDR2 YNFKEQ, per germline. CDR3 nucleotide sequence: TGTGCCAGCAGCCAAAGTTGGGACCATAACACTGAAGCTTTCTTT. This gives the protein CASSQSWDHNTEAFF.

The chain is built from TRBV16 and TRBJ2-1, with 9 bases fitting TRBD1. The germline V gene has CDR1 KGHSY and CDR2 FQNENV. The CDR3 extends over 15 amino acids. J lost 6 bases, V lost 3 bases, and 6 bases had no gene match. CDR3 nucleotides: TGTGCCAGCAGCCAGGGACAGGGTCACTTCAATGAGCAGTTCTTC. It encodes CASSQGQGHFNEQFF.

The chain uses TRBV6-1 and TRBJ2-1; the D is unclear. Germline loops: CDR1 MNHNS, CDR2 SASEGT. The germline V and J ends were trimmed by 2 bases and 10 bases, with 9 bases remaining between them. The CDR3 covers 12 residues. The CDR3 DNA sequence: TGTGCCAGCAGTGAAAGTCTCTGGGAGCAGTTCTTC. It specifies CASSESLWEQFF.

The chain uses TRBV11-1 and TRBJ1-1; D might be TRBD1 (5 bases). V was cut by 7 bases and J by 7 bases, with 19 bases left in between. The CDR3 is 14 amino acids. Germline V gene sequence: CDR1 SGHAT, CDR2 FQDESV (reference sequence). Here the CDR3 DNA reads TGTGCCAGCAAGAAATATTGGGGCCACCTTGAAGCTTTCTTT. Encoded protein: CASKKYWGHLEAFF.

V and J are TRBV11-2 and TRBJ1-4; D call uncertain. Trimming took off 1 base at V and 8 bases at J, with 8 bases between the two ends. Germline-derived CDR1 and CDR2 are SGHAT and FQNNGV. CDR3 size: 13 residues. For the CDR3, the DNA is TGTGCCAGCAGCTTAGGGGTCGGGGAAAAACTGTTTTTT. Its protein product is CASSLGVGEKLFF.

This clone came up a few times. The chain is built from TRBV29-1 and TRBJ2-7; 9 positions agree with TRBD1. This CDR3 spans 12 amino acids. Germline-derived CDR1 and CDR2 are SQVTM and ANQGSEA. Unmatched junction bases numbered 3, after V lost 4 bases and J lost 5 bases. The CDR3 is CSVGDRVHEQYF. The CDR3 nucleotides read TGCAGCGTTGGGGACAGGGTCCACGAGCAGTACTTC.